This is a list of T cell receptor beta chains from one sample in a study of persistence of HIV-infected CD4 T cells. No antigen has been assigned to these receptors. Here immunoSEQ multiplex PCR was the method, and the copy in TCRdb shows in-frame clones only, minus some. The sample records about 40,000 clones, roughly 87% being singletons. This specimen was CD4+ T cells sorted from PBMCs after approximately 18-hour stimulation, taken from a patient who received antiretroviral therapy. Every receptor here comes from an adult man with HIV who was CMV-seropositive. CDR3s include the opening cysteine and the closing phenylalanine or tryptophan. Each record gives: D gene, clone size, V gene, J gene, CDR3 protein, CDR3 DNA. D genes are given only for firm matches. Clone size is stated in some rows and not others, as once, few, many or a class when expanded.

>-|-|TRBV27|TRBJ2-7
CASVSVGSGSNEQYF
TGTGCCAGCGTTTCAGTTGGAAGCGGTAGTAACGAGCAGTACTTC
>-|-|TRBV6-5|TRBJ1-5
CASSYARGFNQPQHF
TGTGCCAGCAGTTACGCCAGGGGCTTCAATCAGCCCCAGCATTTT
>TRBD1|few|TRBV4-1|TRBJ1-5
CASSVGTGNQPQHF
TGCGCCAGCAGCGTAGGGACAGGCAATCAGCCCCAGCATTTT
>-|-|TRBV5-4|TRBJ1-1
CASSPAGARNTEAFF
TGTGCCAGCAGCCCGGCGGGGGCGAGGAACACTGAAGCTTTCTTT
>-|few|TRBV7-8|TRBJ1-5
CASSHLTYSNQPQHF
TGTGCCAGCAGCCATCTTACTTATAGCAATCAGCCCCAGCATTTT
>TRBD1|-|TRBV6-6|TRBJ1-5
CASSPRDRNTRGNQPQHF
TGTGCCAGCAGTCCCCGGGACAGAAACACGAGAGGGAATCAGCCCCAGCATTTT
>TRBD1|-|TRBV4-2|TRBJ1-1
CASSQGTGKNTEAFF
TGTGCCAGCAGCCAAGGGACAGGGAAAAACACTGAAGCTTTCTTT
>-|-|TRBV30|TRBJ1-1
CAWSRTPEAFF
TGTGCCTGGAGTAGGACCCCTGAAGCTTTCTTT
>-|-|TRBV5-4|TRBJ2-7
CASSYGPHYEQYF
TGTGCCAGCAGCTACGGGCCTCACTACGAGCAGTACTTC
>-|-|TRBV10-3|TRBJ2-2
CAIRGETDSTGELFF
TGTGCCATCAGGGGGGAGACAGACTCTACCGGGGAGCTGTTTTTT
>-|once|TRBV6-5|TRBJ2-7
CASSYSGGGLYEQYF
TGTGCCAGCAGTTATTCGGGGGGCGGCCTCTACGAGCAGTACTTC